This T cell receptor beta chain derives from a study of cytomegalovirus exposure and HLA in healthy donors. Use of 60 Vbeta and 13 Jbeta primers characterized the PCR. Data came from immunoSEQ multiplex PCR; TCRdb stores just in-frame clones and leaves some out. The sample carries over 200,000 clones, around 85% recorded once. The CDR3 is 12 amino acids. The junction had 3 bases not matched to a gene; V was cut back by 3 bases and J by 8 bases. From germline, CDR1 is MNHEY and CDR2 SMNVEV (reference sequence). As for this clone: Its target is unknown.

Whole-study findings and limits: The study put 150 or so TCR beta chains on its list as cytomegalovirus-associated.

The sequence was collected from a human donor in good health. The chain couples TRBV27 to TRBJ1-1; TRBD1 matches at 7 bases. Sequenced sample: PBMCs. The chain's CDR3 is CASSFTRGEAFF. The CDR3 DNA sequence: TGTGCCAGCAGTTTTACCAGGGGGGAAGCTTTCTTT.